A single sample gave rise to the 8 T cell receptor beta chains below, sequenced in a study of graft-versus-host responses after intestinal transplantation listed by TCRdb under 2021. Libraries were built with the immunoSEQ multiplex PCR assay. Here the immuneACCESS table is served through TCRdb, limited to in-frame sequences with V and J called. Missing clones are a known gap in these copies; in checked studies unresolved V genes cover under half, and the rest lacks a known reason. Counted in this sample were tens of thousands of clones; 92% of them appeared once. In total, the top ten clones hold more than 0.3% of the sample. These TCRs' antigens remain unknown. The meaning of the sample's time point label: cells obtained before transplantation from donor or recipient. The sample consisted of unstimulated CD4+ T cells sorted from spleen or lymph node cells, taken before intestinal transplant. These receptors all come from a human donor who received an intestinal transplant.

V and J are TRBV5-1 and TRBJ2-1; 11 positions match TRBD2. This CDR3 has 20 amino acids. Germline V CDR1 and CDR2: SGHRS, YFSETQ. V lost 7 bases, J lost 0 bases, and 18 bases stayed unmatched. The CDR3 sequence: CASYGLGRLTSGGSYNEQFF. The CDR3 nucleotides are TGCGCCAGCTACGGGTTGGGCAGGCTAACTAGCGGGGGCTCCTACAATGAGCAGTTCTTC.

The chain recombines TRBV19 with TRBJ1-3, with 7 bases that match TRBD1. Germline trimming cut 2 bases from V and 0 bases from J; bases unmatched to any gene: 7. CDR3 length: 17 amino acids. The germline V gene encodes CDR1 LNHDA and CDR2 SQIVND (reference sequence). The CDR3: CASSISAPGGSGNTIYF. The CDR3 region has the DNA TGTGCCAGTAGTATATCCGCGCCAGGGGGCTCTGGAAACACCATATATTTT.

This chain uses TRBV7-3 with TRBJ2-1, with 11 bases identical to TRBD2. Unmatched junction bases numbered 4, after V lost 5 bases and J lost 4 bases. The germline gives CDR1 SGHTA, CDR2 FQGTGA. CDR3 size: 15 residues. The chain's CDR3 is CASSVGTSGYNEQFF. For the CDR3, the DNA is TGTGCCAGCAGCGTAGGGACTAGCGGTTACAATGAGCAGTTCTTC. The whole variable domain, remainder taken from reference TRBV7-3 and TRBJ2-1, is GAGVSQTPSNKVTEKGKYVELRCDPISGHTALYWYRQSLGQGPEFLIYFQGTGAADDSGLPNDRFFAVRPEGSVSTLKIQRTERGDSAVYLCASSVGTSGYNEQFFGPGTRLTVL.

CDR3 loop: CASSLGRGTDTQYF. For the CDR3, the DNA is TGTGCCAGCAGCTTAGGTCGGGGCACAGATACGCAGTATTTT. The chain has TRBV13 and TRBJ2-3; D gene unclear. V shed 0 bases and J shed 1 base, with 5 bases lying between them. CDR3 size: 14 residues. Germline V gene lookup returns CDR1 PRHDT and CDR2 FYEKMQ (reference sequence).

The chain joins TRBV11-2 to TRBJ2-5; 7 bases are a match to TRBD1. V trimming: 5 bases; J trimming: 5 bases; junction bases outside the gene matches: 11. The CDR3 is 15 amino acids. Germline V gene data show CDR1 as SGHAT and CDR2 as FQNNGV. Written as DNA, the CDR3 is TGTGCCAGCAGCCTCGAACGTACAGGGGTGGAGACCCAGTACTTC. Protein sequence: CASSLERTGVETQYF.

This clone showed up just once. The chain links TRBV25-1 to TRBJ1-1; D is possibly TRBD1 (6 bases). Germline V gives CDR1 MGHDK, CDR2 SYGVNS. The germline V and J ends were trimmed by 1 base and 1 base, with 7 bases remaining between them. The CDR3 totals 14 residues. CDR3 protein: CASSEFRGNTEAFF. In DNA form, the CDR3 reads TGTGCCAGCAGTGAATTCAGGGGGAACACTGAAGCTTTCTTT.

The chain carries TRBV5-1 and TRBJ1-5, with 7 bases that match TRBD1. Losses at the gene ends were 4 bases for V and 4 bases for J; bases not matched to a gene: 5. The CDR3 runs 14 residues. The germline V gene has CDR1 SGHRS and CDR2 YFSETQ. Written as DNA, the CDR3 is TGCGCCAGCAGCCCGGGGACAGATAATCAGCCCCAGCATTTT. Translating gives CASSPGTDNQPQHF.

This clone was detected only a few times. In the same sample, other DNA sequences code for this CDR3. The chain links TRBV11-2 to TRBJ2-3, with a tentative D call TRBD2 (5 bases). Trimming pared 3 bases from V and 2 bases from J, leaving 9 bases between. The CDR3 has 14 amino acids. Germline V gives CDR1 SGHAT, CDR2 FQNNGV. Here the CDR3 reads CASSFSGTTDTQYF. Written as DNA, the CDR3 is TGTGCCAGCAGCTTTTCGGGAACCACAGATACGCAGTATTTT.